Below are 15 T cell receptor beta chains sequenced from a single sample in a study of glioma-infiltrating T cells. Amplification of TCR alpha and beta CDR3 regions from RNA used iRepertoire nested multiplex PCR. TCRdb recomputed calls from the multiplex PCR reads with MiXCR, one row per CDR3 protein. Here the sample spans a few hundred thousand distinct CDR3 sequences, less than 50% being singletons. Specimen: glioma tissue, nonneoplastic brain tissue, or PBMCs (not recorded which). These receptors were taken from a human donor with low-grade glioma or glioblastoma, undergoing nonglioma brain surgery, or in good health (not recorded which).

This clonotype turned up a few times. V is TRBV28 and J is TRBJ1-2; weak D call: TRBD1 (5 bases). Germline V gene lookup returns CDR1 MDHEN and CDR2 SYDVKM. CDR3 length equals 17 residues. V was shortened by 6 bases and J by 4 bases, with 24 bases between the two germline ends. The CDR3, as DNA: TGTGCCAGCAGCCTACGTCTTCGGGACTCCTTTACCTATGGCTACACCTTC. It yields the protein CASSLRLRDSFTYGYTF.

This chain connects TRBV6-1 to TRBJ2-3; D assignment may be TRBD1 or TRBD2 (6 bases each). In germline, CDR1 is MNHNS, CDR2 SASEGT. The CDR3 totals 14 residues. Trimming pared 5 bases from V and 3 bases from J, leaving 12 bases between. The CDR3 DNA follows: TGTGCCAGCAGTCCGGAGGGGGGAACAGATACGCAGTATTTT. Protein product: CASSPEGGTDTQYF.

At least ten counts were recorded for this clonotype. The J gene is TRBJ2-1, the V gene TRBV4-3, with TRBD2 matching 7 bases. This CDR3 region has 13 residues. J gave up 10 bases and V 0 bases, and 3 bases lay outside the gene matches. CDR1 is LGHNA, CDR2 YSLEER, per germline. CDR3 loop: CASSQERAGEQFF. The CDR3 DNA is TGCGCCAGCAGCCAAGAGAGAGCGGGAGAGCAGTTCTTC.

This clonotype has more than one count but fewer than ten. The rearrangement links TRBV7-2 to TRBJ1-1, with D maybe TRBD1 (6 bases). Trimming cost V 5 bases and J 0 bases, with 13 bases left between them. This CDR3 contains 15 residues. Germline CDR1 is SGHTA and CDR2 is FQGNSA. The CDR3 nucleotides read TGTGCCAGCAGCGCGGGGGCCCACATGAACACTGAAGCTTTCTTT. Residues: CASSAGAHMNTEAFF.

The chain carries TRBV7-9 and TRBJ2-4, with D perhaps TRBD1 (5 bases). Per germline, CDR1 SEHNR and CDR2 FQNEAQ (reference sequence). CDR3 size: 17 residues. V lost 6 bases, J lost 0 bases, and 18 bases lay in between. CDR3 bases: TGTGCCAGCAGTGGTAGGGGTCAAACGCTAGCCAAAAACATTCAGTACTTC. This gives the protein CASSGRGQTLAKNIQYF.

J is TRBJ2-3 and V is TRBV4-3; D assignment may be TRBD1 or TRBD2 (5 bases each). From germline, CDR1 is LGHNA and CDR2 YSLEER. The CDR3 sequence is 13 residues long. Trimming pared 1 base from V and 11 bases from J, leaving 13 bases between. The CDR3: CASSQVAGAEQYF. The DNA of the CDR3 is TGCGCCAGCAGCCAAGTTGCCGGGGCGGAGCAGTATTTT.

The J gene is TRBJ1-3, the V gene TRBV15, with a weak D call TRBD1 (5 bases). The CDR3 is 17 residues long. Germline CDR1 LNHNV, CDR2 YYDKDF (reference sequence). V was cut by 1 base and J by 2 bases, with 15 bases left in between. CDR3 loop: CATSRVRLDNPGNTIYF. DNA of the CDR3: TGTGCCACCAGCAGAGTCCGTTTGGACAACCCTGGAAACACCATATATTTT. The entire variable domain, with the rest obtained from reference TRBV15 and TRBJ1-3, is as follows: DAMVIQNPRYQVTQFGKPVTLSCSQTLNHNVMYWYQQKSSQAPKLLFHYYDKDFNNEADTPDNFQSRRPNTSFCFLDIRSPGLGDTAMYLCATSRVRLDNPGNTIYFGEGSWLTVV.

This clonotype was counted only a few times. The rearrangement joins TRBV6-2 or TRBV6-3 to TRBJ1-2; unclear D gene. The CDR3 runs 16 residues. V was clipped by 0 bases and J by 0 bases, with 11 bases between them. CDR1 and CDR2 (germline): MNHEY, SVGEGT. The CDR3 DNA reads TGTGCCAGCAGTTACTCGGCGGCAGAAGCTAACTATGGCTACACCTTC. Its protein is CASSYSAAEANYGYTF.

The chain employs TRBV25-1 and TRBJ2-5; no definite D call. This CDR3 is built from 15 residues. V was clipped by 3 bases and J by 3 bases, with 14 bases between them. Germline CDR1 is MGHDK and CDR2 is SYGVNS. CDR3 sequence: CASSDWARYEETQYF. The CDR3 DNA reads as TGTGCCAGCAGTGACTGGGCTAGATATGAAGAGACCCAGTACTTC.

This clonotype showed up many times. V usage is TRBV20-1 and J usage is TRBJ1-1; D remains ambiguous. Between the trimmed V and J ends, which lost 0 bases and 0 bases, there was a span of 8 bases. Germline V gives CDR1 DFQATT, CDR2 SNEGSKA (reference sequence). The length of the CDR3 is 14 residues. The CDR3 DNA reads as TGCAGTGCTAGAGACATCGGACTGAACACTGAAGCTTTCTTT. Its protein is CSARDIGLNTEAFF.

The CDR3 reads CSARDEDYEQYF. As DNA, the CDR3 is TGCAGTGCACGGGACGAAGACTACGAGCAGTACTTC. The V and J genes are TRBV20-1 and TRBJ2-7; D tentatively reads TRBD1 or TRBD2 (5 bases each). Per the germline V gene, CDR1 is DFQATT and CDR2 is SNEGSKA (reference sequence). The CDR3 has 12 residues. Trimming took 6 bases from V and 3 from J, leaving 12 bases between them.

In this sample, this clonotype turned up many times. The chain has TRBV6-6 and TRBJ2-3, with D possibly TRBD2 on 6 matching bases. From germline, CDR1 is MNHNY and CDR2 SVGAGI (reference sequence). Trimming took 2 bases from V and 2 from J, leaving 8 bases between them. There are 14 residues in the CDR3. CDR3 loop: CASSYRDFTDTQYF. In nucleotides, the CDR3 is TGTGCCAGCAGTTACCGGGACTTCACAGATACGCAGTATTTT.

This clonotype was found a few times. V and J are TRBV12-3 or TRBV12-4 and TRBJ1-2; perhaps TRBD1 as D (5 bases). Trimming removed 8 bases at V and 4 bases at J, with 23 bases between. The length of the CDR3 is 16 residues. In DNA, the CDR3 is TGTGCCAGCTCAATGTCCGGGGACGGAGGATTCTATGGCTACACCTTC. Amino acid sequence: CASSMSGDGGFYGYTF.

This clonotype appeared many times. The CDR3 nucleotides are TGTGCCAGCAGTATACTGACAGGGGGAAGAGGGGAGCAGTACTTC. Its translation: CASSILTGGRGEQYF. The chain uses TRBV27 and TRBJ2-7; 9 nucleotides match TRBD1. The CDR3 totals 15 residues. The germline V gene encodes CDR1 MNHEY and CDR2 SMNVEV (reference sequence). V trimming: 5 bases; J trimming: 7 bases; junction bases outside the gene matches: 12.

The J gene is TRBJ2-1, the V gene TRBV11-2; D assignment may be TRBD1 or TRBD2 (7 bases each). CDR1 and CDR2 from the germline V gene are SGHAT and FQNNGV. This CDR3 spans 16 amino acids. Between the trimmed V and J ends, which lost 4 bases and 6 bases, there was a span of 19 bases. Here the CDR3 reads CASSSVTGEGSNEQFF. The DNA of the CDR3 is TGTGCCAGCAGCTCAGTAACAGGGGAGGGAAGCAATGAGCAGTTCTTC.